This T cell receptor beta chain was identified in a study of T-cell reconstitution after alpha-beta-depleted transplantation in children. Germline lookup yields CDR1 SQVTM and CDR2 ANQGSEA. CDR3 size: 14 residues. Unmatched junction bases numbered 6, after V lost 4 bases and J lost 5 bases. TCRbeta library preparation incorporated unique molecular identifiers. Each CDR3 protein is one row after TCRdb ran MiXCR on the PCR reads. The profile covers approximately 240,000 distinct CDR3 sequences, with about 9.2% appearing a single time and 5% to 7% taken by the ten largest. Ten or more counts support this clonotype.

This clonotype was obtained from a human donor who donated a stem cell graft to a child with acute lymphoblastic leukemia. This chain connects TRBV29-1 to TRBJ2-3; 10 bases align to TRBD1. The sample here was PBMCs from the stem cell graft donor, taken from the stem cell graft. CDR3 amino acids: CSVGQGALGDTQYF. The CDR3 nucleotides are TGCAGCGTTGGACAGGGGGCTTTAGGAGATACGCAGTATTTT.